This TCR beta chain was captured in a study of T cells in localized non-small cell lung cancer. V gave up 0 bases and J gave up 5 bases, with 11 bases separating them. This CDR3 comprises 14 residues. The germline V gene encodes CDR1 SGDLS and CDR2 YYNGEE. General observations from the study: Sequencing, confined to only one tumor region, leaves heterogeneity possible. Among the top 100 tumor clones, a median about 52 appeared in adjacent lung.

Comment on this clone: Its antigen is as yet unknown.

TCRdb keeps only in-frame clones here, not all; method: immunoSEQ multiplex PCR. The sample lists around 20,000 clones; 90% to 95% were seen once. This clonotype was sampled from a woman aged 40-70 years with stage I lung adenocarcinoma. The chain is built from TRBV9 and TRBJ1-1; unclear D gene. The sample was peripheral blood, taken before any cancer treatment. Here the CDR3 DNA reads TGTGCCAGCAGCGTAGAAGGTAGGATGACTGAAGCTTTCTTT. It encodes CASSVEGRMTEAFF.